This T cell receptor beta chain was documented in a study of T cells in localized non-small cell lung cancer. Findings and limits, study-wide: Heterogeneity remains possible, as sequencing covered one tumor region only.

Turning to this clone: The antigen is undetermined.

Between the trimmed V and J ends, which lost 7 bases and 10 bases, there was a span of 14 bases. CDR3 size: 13 residues. Germline-derived CDR1 and CDR2 are LGHNA and YSLEER. Produced via immunoSEQ multiplex PCR; TCRdb's table is partial and in-frame only. This table holds about 36,000 clones, around 85% found once. This clonotype was sampled from a woman aged 40-70 years with stage I lung adenocarcinoma. The starting material was peripheral blood, obtained before any cancer treatment. The gene calls are TRBV4-3 and TRBJ1-6; D is possibly TRBD1 (6 bases). The CDR3 is CASTQGIGSPLHF. The CDR3 DNA reads TGCGCCAGCACACAGGGCATAGGATCACCCCTCCACTTT.